This T cell receptor (beta chain) was captured by sequencing in a study of shared clonotypes between healthy human individuals. Across the study: CD8 memory received one plate per donor, CD8 naive two, CD4 memory three and CD4 naive three.

Produced via immunoSEQ multiplex PCR; TCRdb's table is partial and in-frame only. The sample consists of 300,000 to 400,000 clones, around 79% of them appearing once. V lost 4 bases and J 5 bases, leaving 15 bases between the germline ends. The CDR3 is 14 amino acids. Per germline, CDR1 LGHNA and CDR2 YNFKEQ. This TCR derives from a man younger than 45 in good health. This rearrangement joins TRBV4-2 to TRBJ2-7; possible D gene TRBD1, 6 bases. The sample consisted of memory CD4+ T cells sorted from blood. Subset of the sample: CD45RA-negative fraction. DNA for the CDR3: TGTGCCAGCAGCCTCACGGGGACACCCCACGAGCAGTACTTC. Its translation is CASSLTGTPHEQYF.